This T cell receptor beta chain was identified in a study of T cell responses to AZD1222 COVID-19 vaccine. About the study: Investigators merged groups given second doses at roughly 4 or roughly 12 weeks.

From germline, CDR1 is LNHDA and CDR2 SQIVND (reference sequence). V lost 7 bases to trimming and J lost 6 bases, with 15 bases between them. The CDR3 has 14 residues. TCRdb's table, derived via immunoSEQ multiplex PCR, lists solely in-frame clones and lacks some. The sample records about 110,000 clones, around 81% being singletons. On this clone itself: The antigen is unknown.

Study-wide points: Across spike, vaccine-associated CD4 TCRs were found, dominant at 160-218 and 743-854. Scientists sampled the repertoires only once the peak T cell response had passed. Most donors were white British, females outnumbered males, and clonal diversity was possibly underestimated.

Sequenced here: peripheral blood, sampled on day 0 of AZD1222 vaccination. The V gene is TRBV19, the J gene TRBJ2-2, with D tentatively TRBD2 (6 bases). This TCR was recovered from an adult in good health. In nucleotides, the CDR3 is TGTGCCAGTAATGGAGGGCTGGGGTCCGGGGAGCTGTTTTTT. This codes for CASNGGLGSGELFF.